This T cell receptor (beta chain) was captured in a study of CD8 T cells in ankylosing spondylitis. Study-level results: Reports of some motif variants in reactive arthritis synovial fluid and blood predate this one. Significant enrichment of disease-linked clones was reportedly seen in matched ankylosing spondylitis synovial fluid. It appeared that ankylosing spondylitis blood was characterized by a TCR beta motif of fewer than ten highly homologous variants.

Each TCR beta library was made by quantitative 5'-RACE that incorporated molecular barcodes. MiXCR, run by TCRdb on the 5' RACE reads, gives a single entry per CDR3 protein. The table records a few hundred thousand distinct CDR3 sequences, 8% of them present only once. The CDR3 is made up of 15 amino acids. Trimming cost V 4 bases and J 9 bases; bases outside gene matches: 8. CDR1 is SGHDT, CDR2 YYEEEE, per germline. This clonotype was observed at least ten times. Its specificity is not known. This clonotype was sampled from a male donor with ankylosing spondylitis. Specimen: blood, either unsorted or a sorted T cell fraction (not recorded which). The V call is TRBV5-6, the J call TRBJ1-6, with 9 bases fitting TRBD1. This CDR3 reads CASSPDRGIFSPLHF. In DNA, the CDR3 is TGTGCCAGCAGCCCTGACAGGGGGATATTTTCACCCCTCCACTTT.